This paragraph reports one T cell receptor (beta chain). The antigen remains undetermined. This sample was taken from a study of OX40 agonist ivuxolimab in advanced cancers. Study at large: One patient with hepatocellular carcinoma and two with cutaneous melanoma, three in all, had partial responses.

The protocol was immunoSEQ multiplex PCR, while the TCRdb copy is restricted to in-frame clones and leaves out a portion. The table has some 86,000 clones, less than 95% seen once. The study's findings and limits: Among the nonresponders, some also had low normalized T-cell clonal expansion. Both CD4+ and CD8+ T cell populations in blood had undergone clonal expansion by week 6 at 0.1 to 3.0 mg/kg.

CDR3 length: 14 residues. This clonotype was sampled from an adult with an advanced solid tumor such as melanoma, head and neck, liver or kidney cancer. The input for sequencing was CD4+ or CD8+ T cells sorted from blood, taken in a trial of the OX40 agonist ivuxolimab. The V call is TRBV21-1, the J call TRBJ2-7; the table calls TRBD1, which could not be checked here. TRBV21-1 is reported as a pseudogene. Here the CDR3 reads CASNWDRGIYEQYF. In nucleotides, the CDR3 is TGTGCCAGCAACTGGGACAGGGGGATCTACGAGCAGTACTTC.